This T cell receptor (beta chain) appears in the sequencing data of a study of blood T cell repertoires in COVID-19. Study context: COVID-19 samples collected from the United States, Italy and Spain covered acute and convalescent phases. Sample material is recorded as cDNA or gDNA derived from T cells, B-cell-depleted T cells, or PBMCs.

Source study methods: Estimation of nucleated cell counts was performed using reference gene primer amplification. TCRdb's table, derived via immunoSEQ multiplex PCR, lists solely in-frame clones and lacks some. Clonal size and the V and J genes are those of that table, whereas D and trimming came from the DNA. Seen here are just under 55,000 clones, more than 90% observed once, and the top ten hold roughly 3.9%. The source material was peripheral blood. This TCR was sampled from a man aged 45 to 65 with acute or convalescent COVID-19.

CDR3 region: CASRGALRDTQYF. In DNA, the CDR3 is TGTGCCAGCAGGGGGGCGCTCAGAGATACGCAGTATTTT. This chain uses TRBV12-3 or TRBV12-4 with TRBJ2-3, with a tentative D call TRBD1 (6 bases). V dropped 6 bases and J dropped 5 bases, with 12 bases sitting between them. The CDR3 runs to 13 residues.